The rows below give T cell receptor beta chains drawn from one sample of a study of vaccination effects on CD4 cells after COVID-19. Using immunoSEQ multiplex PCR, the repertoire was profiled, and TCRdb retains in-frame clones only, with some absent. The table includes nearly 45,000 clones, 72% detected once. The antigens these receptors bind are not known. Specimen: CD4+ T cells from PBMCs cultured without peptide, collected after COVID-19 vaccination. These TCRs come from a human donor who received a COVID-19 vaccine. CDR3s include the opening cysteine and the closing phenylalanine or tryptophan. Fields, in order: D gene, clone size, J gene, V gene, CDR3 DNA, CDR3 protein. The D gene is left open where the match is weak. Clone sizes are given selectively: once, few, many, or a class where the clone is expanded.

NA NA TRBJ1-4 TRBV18 TGTGCCAGCTCCCTCCGGGATACGGGTGAAAAACTGTTTTTT CASSLRDTGEKLFF
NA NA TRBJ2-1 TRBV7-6 TGTGCCAGCAGCTTAACTAGGGGGGATTATCACAATGAGCAGTTCTTC CASSLTRGDYHNEQFF
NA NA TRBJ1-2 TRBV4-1 TGCGCCAGCAGCCTAAATACCGGGGGCCCCTATGGCTACACCTTC CASSLNTGGPYGYTF
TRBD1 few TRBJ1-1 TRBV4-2 TGTGCCAGCAGCCAACGGGACAGGGAGAGCACTGAAGCTTTCTTT CASSQRDRESTEAFF
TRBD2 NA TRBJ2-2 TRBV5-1 TGCGCCAGCAGCGACGGGGGGGCCGGGGAGCTGTTTTTT CASSDGGAGELFF
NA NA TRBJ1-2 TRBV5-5 TGTGCCAGCAGCTTGTCAGGCAAGACTAACTATGGCTACACCTTC CASSLSGKTNYGYTF
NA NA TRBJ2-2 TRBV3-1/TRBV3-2 TGTGCCAGCAGCCAAGGTGGAAACGGGGAGCTGTTTTTT CASSQGGNGELFF
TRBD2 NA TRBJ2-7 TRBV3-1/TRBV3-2 TGTGCCAGCAGCCAAGCCAAGCGGGGAACCTACGAGCAGTACTTC CASSQAKRGTYEQYF
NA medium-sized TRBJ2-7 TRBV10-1 TGCGCCAGCAGTGACGGTGGCTACGAGCAGTACTTC CASSDGGYEQYF
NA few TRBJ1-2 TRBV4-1 TGCGCCAGCAGCCAACCCGCCTTCTCGGGTGGCTACACCTTC CASSQPAFSGGYTF
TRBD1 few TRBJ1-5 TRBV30 TGTGCCTGGAGCGGGACAGGCAATCAGCCCCAGCATTTT CAWSGTGNQPQHF
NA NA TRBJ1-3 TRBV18 TGTGCCAGCTCACCAAACAGCAGGGGAGATGGAAACACCATATATTTT CASSPNSRGDGNTIYF
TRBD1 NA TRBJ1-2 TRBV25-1 TGTGCCAGCACCGGGACAGGGGTTTACTACACCTTC CASTGTGVYYTF
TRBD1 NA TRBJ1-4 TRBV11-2 TGTGCCAGCAGCCGGGATGAGACAGGGCTTGGTGAAAAACTGTTTTTT CASSRDETGLGEKLFF
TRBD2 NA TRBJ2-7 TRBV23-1 TGTCGGCTCGAGACTTCGCCATCTCCCTGGCGGGAGGGCCCGGGCGAGCAGTACTTC CRLETSPSPWREGPGEQYF
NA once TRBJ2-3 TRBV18 TGTGCCAGCTCACCAGATGATAATACGCAGTATTTT CASSPDDNTQYF
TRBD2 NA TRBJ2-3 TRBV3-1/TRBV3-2 TGTGCCAGCAGCCAAAAGACTAGCGGGAGCATCAGAGATACGCAGTATTTT CASSQKTSGSIRDTQYF